Detailed here is one TCR beta chain. What it binds is unknown. This sample is part of a study of cytomegalovirus exposure and HLA in healthy donors. Researchers ran the PCR with 60 Vbeta and 13 Jbeta primers. The repertoire was sequenced with immunoSEQ multiplex PCR; TCRdb's copy has only in-frame clones and lacks some. The sample has some 150,000 clones; approximately 84% are singletons. Overall study findings and caveats: TCR beta sequences reportedly predicted the HLA-A and HLA-B alleles of most subjects accurately. Rarity marked most TCR sequences, yet some public TCRs occurred in many donors. Confirmation was obtained in vitro that a few CMV-associated chains are specific for CMV antigens. CMV serostatus was the only recorded immune exposure for donors.

The V gene lost 10 bases and the J gene lost 6 bases, with 22 bases spanning the gap. CDR1 and CDR2 (germline): MNHEY, SVGAGI. The CDR3 is 14 residues long. V and J are TRBV6-5 and TRBJ2-7; weak D call: TRBD1 (6 bases). The sequence derives from a man aged 25-40 years in good health and CMV-seropositive. The material sequenced was PBMCs. Here the CDR3 DNA reads TGTGCCACCCGAGGGTACAGGGAGCTAGGCGAGCAGTACTTC. The encoded protein is CATRGYRELGEQYF.